This T cell receptor (beta chain) was recovered during a study of blood T cell repertoires in COVID-19. Per the original methods: Amplification with reference gene primers provided the estimates of nucleated cell counts. Repertoires were generated with immunoSEQ multiplex PCR, while TCRdb's copy carries only in-frame clones and drops some. D and trimming come from the DNA, and the V and J calls and clone size come from that table. The repertoire holds about 76,000 clones, with roughly 80% as singletons. This clone showed up just a few times. The CDR3 has 12 residues. The V gene's germline CDR1 is KGHDR and CDR2 SFDVKD. Trimming took 4 bases from V and 5 from J, leaving 4 bases between them.

This TCR was sampled from a woman in her fifties or sixties with acute or convalescent COVID-19. The chain combines TRBV24-1 with TRBJ2-2; D unclear. Material for sequencing was peripheral blood. The CDR3 DNA sequence: TGTGCCACCAGTGACTATACCGGGGAGCTGTTTTTT. This encodes CATSDYTGELFF.